This is a list of T cell receptor beta chains from one sample in a study of cytomegalovirus exposure and HLA in healthy donors. Only in-frame clones appear in the TCRdb table, and some are missing; sequencing was by immunoSEQ multiplex PCR. Among around 100,000 clones listed, about four fifths were seen once. Specimen: PBMCs. All receptors derive from a man younger than 45 in good health and CMV-seronegative. CDR3s include the opening cysteine and the closing phenylalanine or tryptophan. Fields, in order: J gene, clone size, D gene, V gene, CDR3 DNA, CDR3 protein. A D gene is named only where the DNA matches it firmly. Rows may omit the clone size; those that give it use once, few, many or a size class.

TRBJ1-5 | . | . | TRBV30 | TGTGCCTGGAGTGTAGAGATTCGGGAGCCCCAGCATTTT | CAWSVEIREPQHF
TRBJ1-1 | . | . | TRBV5-1 | TGCGCCAGCAGCGTGACACCGAACACTGAAGCTTTCTTT | CASSVTPNTEAFF
TRBJ2-1 | . | . | TRBV6-4 | TGTGCCAGCAGTGACGGGGCAGGGGTCTACAATGAGCAGTTCTTC | CASSDGAGVYNEQFF
TRBJ1-5 | few | . | TRBV7-8 | TGTGCCAGCAGCCCCCTCTTGTGGGGCTTACCCCAGCATTTT | CASSPLLWGLPQHF
TRBJ2-1 | once | . | TRBV5-1 | TGCGCCAGCAGCTTAACAGGGAACAATGAGCAGTTCTTC | CASSLTGNNEQFF
TRBJ2-3 | . | TRBD2 | TRBV18 | TGTGCCAGCTCACCAGGGCGACTAGCGGGATTCACAGATACGCAGTATTTT | CASSPGRLAGFTDTQYF
TRBJ2-5 | once | . | TRBV29-1 | TGCAGCGTTGTACCAGGGCAAGAGACCCAGTACTTC | CSVVPGQETQYF
TRBJ2-1 | once | TRBD1 | TRBV7-8 | TGTGCCAGCAGACCGGGACAGGGGGCGAGGAATGAGCAGTTCTTC | CASRPGQGARNEQFF
TRBJ1-1 | few | . | TRBV18 | TGTGCCAGCCATGACAGGAACACTGAAGCTTTCTTT | CASHDRNTEAFF
TRBJ1-3 | . | . | TRBV4-1 | TGCGCCAGCAGCCAAGGGACAGCGCGAAACACCATATATTTT | CASSQGTARNTIYF
TRBJ2-2 | . | . | TRBV6-6 | TGTGCCAGCAGGGAACCTAGCTACACCGGGGAGCTGTTTTTT | CASREPSYTGELFF
TRBJ2-1 | . | . | TRBV5-1 | TGCGCCAGCAGCTTGGAGGGACTTCCTAATGAGCAGTTCTTC | CASSLEGLPNEQFF
TRBJ2-6 | . | . | TRBV7-9 | TGTGCCAGCAGCGTCTGGGACAACCTCCCGGGGGCCAACGTCCTGACTTTC | CASSVWDNLPGANVLTF
TRBJ1-1 | . | . | TRBV15 | TGTGCCACCAGCAGAGGTGTTACAGGGTCGAACACCATACTAATGAACACTGAAGCTTTCTTT | CATSRGVTGSNTILMNTEAFF
TRBJ1-2 | . | . | TRBV6-5 | TGTGCCAGCAGTTACTCGAAACAGACCGCGCTCTATGGCTACACCTTC | CASSYSKQTALYGYTF
TRBJ1-1 | . | . | TRBV7-9 | TGTGCCAGCAGCTTGACGGGTGCGAACACTGAAGCTTTCTTT | CASSLTGANTEAFF
TRBJ2-7 | few | . | TRBV5-4 | TGTGCCAGCAGCTTTGGATCTTCTGGCGAGGACGAGCAGTACTTC | CASSFGSSGEDEQYF
TRBJ1-2 | . | . | TRBV12-5 | TGTGCTAGTGGTTTATGGCCGAACTATGGCTACACCTTC | CASGLWPNYGYTF
TRBJ1-5 | . | . | TRBV4-3 | TGCGCCAGCAGCCATTACAGACAGAGCAATCAGCCCCAGCATTTT | CASSHYRQSNQPQHF
TRBJ2-7 | . | . | TRBV10-3 | TGTGCCATCAGCAGACCGCGGAGGTTGTACTTC | CAISRPRRLYF
TRBJ1-1 | once | TRBD1 | TRBV19 | TGTGCCAGTAGTTTCCAGGGGGCTCTTGGAAACACTGAAGCTTTCTTT | CASSFQGALGNTEAFF
TRBJ2-3 | few | TRBD1 | TRBV5-4 | TGTGCCAGCAGCTTACCACCGACAGGGGGATACACAGATACGCAGTATTTT | CASSLPPTGGYTDTQYF
TRBJ2-3 | . | TRBD1 | TRBV30 | TGTGCCTGGTCACTCTTGCCGGGACAGGGAACAGATACGCAGTATTTT | CAWSLLPGQGTDTQYF
TRBJ1-1 | . | . | TRBV19 | TGTGCCAGTAGTATCCAGGGCTCCAACACTGAAGCTTTCTTT | CASSIQGSNTEAFF
TRBJ2-3 | . | TRBD2 | TRBV5-1 | TGCGCCAGCAGCTCAGCCGGGCTAGCGGGAGGTTTATTT | CASSSAGLAGGLF
TRBJ2-7 | . | . | TRBV27 | TGTGCCAGCAGTTTATTTGGCAGGGGGGTGCGCGAGCAGTACTTC | CASSLFGRGVREQYF
TRBJ1-5 | . | . | TRBV6-5 | TGTGCCAGCAGCCCCGTTAGCAATCAGCCCCAGCATTTT | CASSPVSNQPQHF
TRBJ1-1 | few | TRBD1 | TRBV19 | TGTGCCAGTTGGGACAGGGCATCGAACACTGAAGCTTTCTTT | CASWDRASNTEAFF
TRBJ1-1 | . | . | TRBV19 | TGTGCCAGTAGTATAATGGGAGGCACTGAAGCTTTCTTT | CASSIMGGTEAFF